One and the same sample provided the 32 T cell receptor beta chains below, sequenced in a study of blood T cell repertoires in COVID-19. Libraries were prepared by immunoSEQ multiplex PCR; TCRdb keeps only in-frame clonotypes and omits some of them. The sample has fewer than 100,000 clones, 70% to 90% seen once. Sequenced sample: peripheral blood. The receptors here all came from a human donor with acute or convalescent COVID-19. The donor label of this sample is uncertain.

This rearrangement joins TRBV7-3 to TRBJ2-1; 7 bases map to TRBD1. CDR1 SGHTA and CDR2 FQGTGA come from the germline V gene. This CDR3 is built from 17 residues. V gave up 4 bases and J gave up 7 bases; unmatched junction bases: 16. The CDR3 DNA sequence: TGTGCCAGCAGCTCCACCCCAGCAGGGGGATTCGCGAATGAGCAGTTCTTC. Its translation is CASSSTPAGGFANEQFF. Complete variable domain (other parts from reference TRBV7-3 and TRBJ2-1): GAGVSQTPSNKVTEKGKYVELRCDPISGHTALYWYRQSLGQGPEFLIYFQGTGAADDSGLPNDRFFAVRPEGSVSTLKIQRTERGDSAVYLCASSSTPAGGFANEQFFGPGTRLTVL.

CDR3 amino acids: CASSQDWRASGNTIYF. CDR3 coding DNA: TGTGCCAGCAGCCAAGATTGGAGGGCCTCTGGAAACACCATATATTTT. The chain links TRBV14 to TRBJ1-3; D not certain. Germline V lookup: CDR1 SGHDN, CDR2 FVKESK. This CDR3 spans 16 amino acids. V was trimmed by 0 bases and J by 0 bases, leaving 9 bases between them.

CDR3 bases: TGTGCCAGCAGCTCGACAGGGAACTATGGCTACACCTTC. Translated: CASSSTGNYGYTF. This chain connects TRBV5-4 to TRBJ1-2; 7 bases map to TRBD1. After removal of 3 bases from V and 2 bases from J, the junction contained 1 base not matched to a gene. The CDR3 spans 13 residues. The V gene's germline CDR1 is SGHNT and CDR2 YYREEE (reference sequence).

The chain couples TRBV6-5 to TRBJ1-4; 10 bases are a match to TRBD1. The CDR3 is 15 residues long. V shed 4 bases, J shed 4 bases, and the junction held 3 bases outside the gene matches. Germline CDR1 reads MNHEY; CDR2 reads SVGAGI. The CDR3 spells CASSSRTGGNEKLFF. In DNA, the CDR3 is TGTGCCAGCAGTTCCCGGACAGGGGGTAATGAAAAACTGTTTTTT.

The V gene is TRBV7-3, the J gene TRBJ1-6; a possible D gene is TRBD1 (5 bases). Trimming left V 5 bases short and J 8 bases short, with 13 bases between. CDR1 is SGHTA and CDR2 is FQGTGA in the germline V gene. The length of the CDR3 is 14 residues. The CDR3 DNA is TGTGCCAGCAGCGCGGGGACGGATTATTCACCCCTCCACTTT. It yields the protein CASSAGTDYSPLHF.

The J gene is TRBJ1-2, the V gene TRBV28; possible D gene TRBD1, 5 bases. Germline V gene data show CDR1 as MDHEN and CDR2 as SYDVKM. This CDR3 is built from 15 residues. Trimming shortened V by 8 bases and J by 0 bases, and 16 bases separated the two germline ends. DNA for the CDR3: TGTGCCAGCGGAGACTTCCTGACAGCTAACTATGGCTACACCTTC. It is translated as CASGDFLTANYGYTF.

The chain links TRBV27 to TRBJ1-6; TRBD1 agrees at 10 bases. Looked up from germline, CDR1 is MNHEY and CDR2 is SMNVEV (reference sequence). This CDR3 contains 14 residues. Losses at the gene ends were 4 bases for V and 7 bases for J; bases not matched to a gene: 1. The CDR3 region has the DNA TGTGCCAGCAGTTGGACAGGGGGAAATTCACCCCTCCACTTT. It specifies CASSWTGGNSPLHF.

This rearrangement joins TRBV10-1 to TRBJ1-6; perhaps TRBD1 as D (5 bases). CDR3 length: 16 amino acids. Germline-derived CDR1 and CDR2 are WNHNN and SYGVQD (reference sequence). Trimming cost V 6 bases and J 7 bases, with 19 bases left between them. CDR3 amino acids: CASSSDGRGGNSPLHF. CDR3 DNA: TGCGCCAGCAGCAGTGACGGGAGGGGAGGGAATTCACCCCTCCACTTT.

CDR3 sequence reads: CASSKGESPYYGYTF. The CDR3 nucleotides read TGTGCCAGCAGCAAAGGGGAGTCCCCTTACTATGGCTACACCTTC. The V and J genes are TRBV21-1 and TRBJ1-2. TRBV21-1 is a pseudogene segment. The CDR3 is 15 residues long.

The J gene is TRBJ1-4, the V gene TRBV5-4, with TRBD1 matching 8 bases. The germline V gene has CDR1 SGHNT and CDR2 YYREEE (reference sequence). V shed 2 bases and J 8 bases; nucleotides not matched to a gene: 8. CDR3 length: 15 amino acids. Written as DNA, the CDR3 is TGTGCCAGCAGCTTACTCGGACAGGGTGGCGAAAAACTGTTTTTT. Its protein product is CASSLLGQGGEKLFF.

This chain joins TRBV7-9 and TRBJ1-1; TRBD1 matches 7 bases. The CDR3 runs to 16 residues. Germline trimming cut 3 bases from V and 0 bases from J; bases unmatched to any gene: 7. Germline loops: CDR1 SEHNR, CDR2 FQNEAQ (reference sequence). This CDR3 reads CASSFLGTVMNTEAFF. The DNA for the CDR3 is TGTGCCAGCAGCTTCCTCGGGACAGTTATGAACACTGAAGCTTTCTTT.

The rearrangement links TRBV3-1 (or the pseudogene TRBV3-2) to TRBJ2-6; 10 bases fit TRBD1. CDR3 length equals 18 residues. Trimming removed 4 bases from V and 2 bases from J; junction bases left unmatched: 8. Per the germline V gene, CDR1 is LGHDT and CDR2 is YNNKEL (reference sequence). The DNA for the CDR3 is TGTGCCAGCAGCCCAGTCGCCGGGACAGGGGCTGGGGCCAACGTCCTGACTTTC. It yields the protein CASSPVAGTGAGANVLTF.

CDR3 sequence (DNA): TGTGCCAGCTCACCACCGGCGGTTCCGAATGAAAAACTGTTTTTT. Protein sequence: CASSPPAVPNEKLFF. The V call is TRBV18, the J call TRBJ1-4; D is unresolved. Germline V gene sequence: CDR1 KGHSH, CDR2 LQKENI. The ends were cut back, 0 bases at V and 5 bases at J, with 10 bases in the middle. The CDR3 spans 15 residues.

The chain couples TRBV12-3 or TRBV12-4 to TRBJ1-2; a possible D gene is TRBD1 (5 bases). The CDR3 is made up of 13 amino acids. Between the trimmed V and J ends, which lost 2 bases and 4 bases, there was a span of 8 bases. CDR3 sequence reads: CASSLSGGYGYTF. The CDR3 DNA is TGTGCCAGCAGTTTATCGGGGGGCTATGGCTACACCTTC.

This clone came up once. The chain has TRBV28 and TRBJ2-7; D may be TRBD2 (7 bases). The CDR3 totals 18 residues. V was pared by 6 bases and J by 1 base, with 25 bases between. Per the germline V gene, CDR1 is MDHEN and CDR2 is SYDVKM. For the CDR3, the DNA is TGTGCCAGCAGGGGACTATGGGACACCCACGTGAAATCCTACGAGCAGTACTTC. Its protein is CASRGLWDTHVKSYEQYF. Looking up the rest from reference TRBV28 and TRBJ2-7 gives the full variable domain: DVKVTQSSRYLVKRTGEKVFLECVQDMDHENMFWYRQDPGLGLRLIYFSYDVKMKEKGDIPEGYSVSREKKERFSLILESASTNQTSMYLCASRGLWDTHVKSYEQYFGPGTRLTVT.

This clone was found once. CDR3 DNA sequence: TGTGCCAGCAAGATTGACAGGGGCAATCAGCCCCAGCATTTT. The encoded protein is CASKIDRGNQPQHF. V gene TRBV7-2 combines with J gene TRBJ1-5, with 7 bases that match TRBD1. The CDR3 extends over 14 amino acids. Per germline, CDR1 SGHTA and CDR2 FQGNSA. Losses at the gene ends were 7 bases for V and 2 bases for J; bases not matched to a gene: 5.

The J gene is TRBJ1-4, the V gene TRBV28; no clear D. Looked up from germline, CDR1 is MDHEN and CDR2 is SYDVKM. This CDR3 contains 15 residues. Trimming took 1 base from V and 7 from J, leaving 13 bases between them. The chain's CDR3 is CASSLLVPGSEKLFF. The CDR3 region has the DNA TGTGCCAGCAGTTTATTGGTTCCCGGGAGTGAAAAACTGTTTTTT.

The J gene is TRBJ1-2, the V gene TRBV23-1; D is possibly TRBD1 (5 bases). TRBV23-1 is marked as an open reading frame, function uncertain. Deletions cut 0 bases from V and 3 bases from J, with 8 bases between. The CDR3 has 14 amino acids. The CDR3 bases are TGCGCCAGCAGTCAATCATGGGGCCACTATGGCTACACCTTC. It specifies CASSQSWGHYGYTF.

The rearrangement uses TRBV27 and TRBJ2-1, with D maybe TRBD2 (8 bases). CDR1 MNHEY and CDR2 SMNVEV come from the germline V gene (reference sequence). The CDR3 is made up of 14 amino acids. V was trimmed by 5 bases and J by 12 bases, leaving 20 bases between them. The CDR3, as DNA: TGTGCCAGCAGTCCGGCGACAGGGAGCGGGGGGCAGTTCTTC. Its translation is CASSPATGSGGQFF.

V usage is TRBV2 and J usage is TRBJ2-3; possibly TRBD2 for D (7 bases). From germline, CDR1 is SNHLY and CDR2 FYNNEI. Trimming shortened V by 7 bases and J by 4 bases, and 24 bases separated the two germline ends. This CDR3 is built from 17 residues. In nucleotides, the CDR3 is TGTGCCAGCACCCCACTTACCCGACTAGCAGGGGCAGATACGCAGTATTTT. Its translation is CASTPLTRLAGADTQYF. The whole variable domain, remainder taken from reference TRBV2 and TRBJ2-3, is EPEVTQTPSHQVTQMGQEVILRCVPISNHLYFYWYRQILGQKVEFLVSFYNNEISEKSEIFDDQFSVERPDGSNFTLKIRSTKLEDSAMYFCASTPLTRLAGADTQYFGPGTRLTVL.

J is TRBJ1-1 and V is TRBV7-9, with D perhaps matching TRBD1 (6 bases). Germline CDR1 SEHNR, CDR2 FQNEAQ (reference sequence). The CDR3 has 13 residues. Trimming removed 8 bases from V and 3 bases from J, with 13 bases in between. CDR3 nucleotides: TGTGCCAGCGTCAGGGGTCCGGACACTGAAGCTTTCTTT. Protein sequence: CASVRGPDTEAFF.

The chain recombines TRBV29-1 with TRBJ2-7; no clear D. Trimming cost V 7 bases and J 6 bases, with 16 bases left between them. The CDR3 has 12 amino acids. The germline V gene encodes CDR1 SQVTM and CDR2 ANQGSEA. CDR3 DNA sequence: TGCAGCGCTACCGGCCAGACGGGCGAGCAGTACTTC. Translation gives CSATGQTGEQYF.

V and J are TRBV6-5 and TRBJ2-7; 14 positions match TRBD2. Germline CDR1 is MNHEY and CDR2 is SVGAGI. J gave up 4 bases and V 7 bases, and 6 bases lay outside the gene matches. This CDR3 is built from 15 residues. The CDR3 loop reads CASTRLAGGPYEQYF. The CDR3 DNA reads TGTGCCAGCACCCGACTAGCGGGGGGGCCATACGAGCAGTACTTC.

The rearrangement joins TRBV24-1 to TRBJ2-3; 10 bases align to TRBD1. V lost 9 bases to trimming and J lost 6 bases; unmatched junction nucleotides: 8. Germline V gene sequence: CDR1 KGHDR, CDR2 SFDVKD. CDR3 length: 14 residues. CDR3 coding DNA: TGTGCCACCGGGAAGACAGGGGGCTCGGATACGCAGTATTTT. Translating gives CATGKTGGSDTQYF.

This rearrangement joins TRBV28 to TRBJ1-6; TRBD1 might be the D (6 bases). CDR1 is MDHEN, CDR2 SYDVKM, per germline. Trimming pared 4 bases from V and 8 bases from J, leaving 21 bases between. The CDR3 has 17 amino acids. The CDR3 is CASSSGSSQGSYSPLHF. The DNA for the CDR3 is TGTGCCAGCAGTTCCGGATCCTCTCAGGGGAGCTATTCACCCCTCCACTTT.

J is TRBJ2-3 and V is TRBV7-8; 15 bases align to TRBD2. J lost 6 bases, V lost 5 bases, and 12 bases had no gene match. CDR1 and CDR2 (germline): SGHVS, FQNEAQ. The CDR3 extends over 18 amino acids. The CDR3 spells CASSLTSGTSGGIDTQYF. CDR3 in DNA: TGTGCCAGCAGCCTGACTTCCGGGACTAGCGGGGGGATTGATACGCAGTATTTT.

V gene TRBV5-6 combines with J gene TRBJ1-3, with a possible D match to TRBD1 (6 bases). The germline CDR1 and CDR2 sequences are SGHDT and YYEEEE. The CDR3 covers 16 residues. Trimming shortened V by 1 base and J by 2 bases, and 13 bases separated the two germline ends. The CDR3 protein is CASSLTGRTAGNTIYF. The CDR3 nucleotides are TGTGCCAGCAGCTTGACCGGCAGGACAGCTGGAAACACCATATATTTT. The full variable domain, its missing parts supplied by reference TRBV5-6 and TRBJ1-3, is DAGVTQSPTHLIKTRGQQVTLRCSPKSGHDTVSWYQQALGQGPQFIFQYYEEEERQRGNFPDRFSGHQFPNYSSELNVNALLLGDSALYLCASSLTGRTAGNTIYFGEGSWLTVV.

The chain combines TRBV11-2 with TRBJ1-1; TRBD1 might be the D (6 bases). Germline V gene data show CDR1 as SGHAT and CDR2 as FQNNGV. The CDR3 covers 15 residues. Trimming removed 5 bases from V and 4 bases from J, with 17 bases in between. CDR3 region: CASSPTTGRVTEAFF. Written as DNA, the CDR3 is TGTGCCAGCAGCCCCACCACAGGGAGGGTCACTGAAGCTTTCTTT.

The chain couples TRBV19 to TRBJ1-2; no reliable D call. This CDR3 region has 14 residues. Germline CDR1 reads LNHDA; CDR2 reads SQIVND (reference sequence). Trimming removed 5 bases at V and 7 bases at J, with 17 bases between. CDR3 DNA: TGTGCCAGTAGTGAAGCACAGACGAGTGGTGGCTACACCTTC. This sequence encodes CASSEAQTSGGYTF.

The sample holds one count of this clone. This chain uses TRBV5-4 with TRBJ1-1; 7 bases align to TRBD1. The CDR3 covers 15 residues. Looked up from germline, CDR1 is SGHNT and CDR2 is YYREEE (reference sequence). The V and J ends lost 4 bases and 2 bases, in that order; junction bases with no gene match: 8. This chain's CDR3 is CASSTGVRHNTEAFF. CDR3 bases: TGTGCCAGCAGCACAGGGGTGAGGCACAACACTGAAGCTTTCTTT. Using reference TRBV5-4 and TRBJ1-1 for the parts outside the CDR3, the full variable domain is ETGVTQSPTHLIKTRGQQVTLRCSSQSGHNTVSWYQQALGQGPQFIFQYYREEENGRGNFPPRFSGLQFPNYSSELNVNALELDDSALYLCASSTGVRHNTEAFFGQGTRLTVV.

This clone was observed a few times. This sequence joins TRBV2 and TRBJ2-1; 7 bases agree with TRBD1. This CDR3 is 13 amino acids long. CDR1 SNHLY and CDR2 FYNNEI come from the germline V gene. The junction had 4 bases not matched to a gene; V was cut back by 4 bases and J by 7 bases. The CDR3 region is CASSVGQINEQFF. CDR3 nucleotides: TGTGCCAGCAGTGTGGGACAGATAAATGAGCAGTTCTTC.

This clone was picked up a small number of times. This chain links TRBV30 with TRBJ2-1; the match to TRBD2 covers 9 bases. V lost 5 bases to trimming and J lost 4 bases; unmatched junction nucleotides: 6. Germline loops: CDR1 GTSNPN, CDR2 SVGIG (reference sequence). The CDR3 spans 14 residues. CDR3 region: CAWERAGGYNEQFF. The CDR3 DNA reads TGTGCCTGGGAGAGGGCGGGGGGGTACAATGAGCAGTTCTTC.